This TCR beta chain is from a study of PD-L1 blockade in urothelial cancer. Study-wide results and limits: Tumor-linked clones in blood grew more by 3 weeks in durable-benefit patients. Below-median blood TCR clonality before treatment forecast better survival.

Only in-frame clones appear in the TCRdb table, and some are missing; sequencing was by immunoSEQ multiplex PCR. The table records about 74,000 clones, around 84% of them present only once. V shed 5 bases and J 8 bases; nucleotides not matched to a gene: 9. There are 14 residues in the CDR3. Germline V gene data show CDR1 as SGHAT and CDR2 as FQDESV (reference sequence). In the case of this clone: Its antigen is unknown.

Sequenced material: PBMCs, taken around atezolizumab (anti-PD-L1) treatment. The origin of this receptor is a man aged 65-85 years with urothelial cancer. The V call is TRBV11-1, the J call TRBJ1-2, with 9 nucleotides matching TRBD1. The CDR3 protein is CASSPDRGAEGYTF. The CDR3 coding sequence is TGTGCCAGCAGCCCGGACAGGGGCGCTGAGGGCTACACCTTC. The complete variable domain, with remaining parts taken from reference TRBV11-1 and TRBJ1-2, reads EAEVAQSPRYKITEKSQAVAFWCDPISGHATLYWYRQILGQGPELLVQFQDESVVDDSQLPKDRFSAERLKGVDSTLKIQPAELGDSAMYLCASSPDRGAEGYTFGSGTRLTVV.